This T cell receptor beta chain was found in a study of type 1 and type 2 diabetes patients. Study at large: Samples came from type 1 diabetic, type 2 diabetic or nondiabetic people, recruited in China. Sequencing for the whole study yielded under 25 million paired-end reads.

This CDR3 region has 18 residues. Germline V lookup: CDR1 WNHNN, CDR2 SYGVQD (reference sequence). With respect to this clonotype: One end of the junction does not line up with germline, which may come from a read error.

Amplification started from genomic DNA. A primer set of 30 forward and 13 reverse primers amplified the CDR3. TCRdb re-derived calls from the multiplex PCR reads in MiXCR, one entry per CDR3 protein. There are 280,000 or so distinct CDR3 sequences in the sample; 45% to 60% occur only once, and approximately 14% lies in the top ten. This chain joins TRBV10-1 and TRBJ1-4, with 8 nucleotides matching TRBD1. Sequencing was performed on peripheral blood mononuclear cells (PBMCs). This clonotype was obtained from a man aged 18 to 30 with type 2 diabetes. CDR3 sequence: CASSGTTGAYETNEKLFF. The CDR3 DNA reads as TGTGCCAGCAGTGGCACGACAGGGGCATACGAAACTAATGAAAAACTGTTTTTT.